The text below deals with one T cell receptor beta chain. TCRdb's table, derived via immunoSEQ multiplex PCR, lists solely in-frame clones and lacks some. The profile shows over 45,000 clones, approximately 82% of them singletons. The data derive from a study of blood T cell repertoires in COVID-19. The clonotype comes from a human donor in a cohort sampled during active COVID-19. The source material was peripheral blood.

CDR3 protein: CASSLAWTGIEQFF. CDR3 in DNA: TGTGCCAGCAGCTTAGCTTGGACAGGGATTGAGCAGTTCTTC. V is TRBV11-2 and J is TRBJ2-1, with 8 bases fitting TRBD1. This CDR3 is 14 amino acids long. The V gene end was trimmed by 1 base and the J gene end by 9 bases; junction bases not matched to a gene: 5. Per germline, CDR1 SGHAT and CDR2 FQNNGV.